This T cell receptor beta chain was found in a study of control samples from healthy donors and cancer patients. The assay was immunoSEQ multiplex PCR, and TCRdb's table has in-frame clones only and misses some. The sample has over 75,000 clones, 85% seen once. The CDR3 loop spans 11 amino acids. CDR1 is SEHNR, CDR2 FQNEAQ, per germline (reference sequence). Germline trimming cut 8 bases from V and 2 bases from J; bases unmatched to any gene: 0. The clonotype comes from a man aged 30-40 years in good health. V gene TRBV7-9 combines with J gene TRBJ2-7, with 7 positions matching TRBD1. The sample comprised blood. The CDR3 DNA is TGTGCCAGCGGACAGGCCTACGAGCAGTACTTC. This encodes CASGQAYEQYF. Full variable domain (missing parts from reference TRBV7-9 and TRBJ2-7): DTGVSQNPRHKITKRGQNVTFRCDPISEHNRLYWYRQTLGQGPEFLTYFQNEAQLEKSRLLSDRFSAERPKGSFSTLEIQRTEQGDSAMYLCASGQAYEQYFGPGTRLTVT.